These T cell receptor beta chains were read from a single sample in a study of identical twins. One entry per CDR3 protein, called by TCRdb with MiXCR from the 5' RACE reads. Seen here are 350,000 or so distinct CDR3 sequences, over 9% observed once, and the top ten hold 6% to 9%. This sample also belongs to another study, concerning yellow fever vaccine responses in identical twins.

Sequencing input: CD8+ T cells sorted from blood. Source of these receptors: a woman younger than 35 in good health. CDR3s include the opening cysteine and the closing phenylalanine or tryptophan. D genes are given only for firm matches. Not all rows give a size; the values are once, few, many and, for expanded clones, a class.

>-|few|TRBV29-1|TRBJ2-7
CSVEDTRSSYEQYF
TGCAGCGTTGAAGACACCCGCAGCTCCTACGAGCAGTACTTC
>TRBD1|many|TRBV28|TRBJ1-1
CASSPTGWFGSEAFF
TGTGCCAGCAGCCCGACAGGGTGGTTTGGGTCTGAAGCTTTCTTT
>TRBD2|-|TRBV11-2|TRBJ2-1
CASSLDLMGGPLRGEQFF
TGTGCCAGCAGCTTAGATCTTATGGGAGGGCCTTTACGGGGGGAGCAGTTCTTC
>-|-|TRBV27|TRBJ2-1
CASSPLQQTHNEQFF
TGTGCCAGCAGTCCATTACAGCAGACCCACAATGAGCAGTTCTTC
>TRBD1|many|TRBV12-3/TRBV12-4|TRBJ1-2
CASSLLRDSGPVTF
TGTGCCAGCAGTCTACTCCGGGACAGCGGTCCCGTCACCTTC
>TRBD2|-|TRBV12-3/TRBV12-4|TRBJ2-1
CASSPTSENEQFF
TGTGCCAGCAGTCCGACTAGCGAGAATGAGCAGTTCTTC
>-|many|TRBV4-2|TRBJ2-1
CASSQEAEFSYNEQFF
TGTGCCAGCAGCCAAGAAGCGGAGTTCTCCTACAATGAGCAGTTCTTC
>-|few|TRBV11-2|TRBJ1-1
CASSPEGVGEAFF
TGTGCCAGCAGCCCCGAAGGGGTCGGGGAAGCTTTCTTT
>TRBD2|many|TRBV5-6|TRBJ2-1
CASTPGLAGANEQFF
TGTGCCAGCACCCCTGGGCTAGCGGGAGCTAATGAGCAGTTCTTC
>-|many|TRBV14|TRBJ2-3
CASSQVWLGDTQYF
TGTGCCAGCAGCCAAGTCTGGTTGGGTGATACGCAGTATTTT
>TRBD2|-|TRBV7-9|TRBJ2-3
CASSLASGSADTQYF
TGTGCCAGCAGCTTAGCTAGCGGGAGTGCAGATACGCAGTATTTT